A selection of T cell receptor beta chains follows, all from one sample in a study of shared clonotypes between healthy human individuals. The repertoire was sequenced with immunoSEQ multiplex PCR; TCRdb's copy has only in-frame clones and lacks some. The top ten hold around a third of the sample, which has 550,000 to 800,000 clones, 90% seen once. The specimen was memory CD8+ T cells from PBMCs. These receptors were obtained from a man aged 18 to 30 in good health. Some clones in this sample may be carry-over from other donors' samples. Both conserved end residues are part of each CDR3. The D gene is left open where the match is weak. Rows give clone size only sometimes, using once, few, many, or a class for an expanded clone.

d_call	clone_size	v_call	j_call	cdr3_nt	cdr3_aa
TRBD2	.	TRBV6-1	TRBJ2-7	TGTGCCAGCAGTCCAGAACTAGCGGGAGGCTACGAGCAGTACTTC	CASSPELAGGYEQYF
TRBD1	.	TRBV11-2	TRBJ2-7	TGTGCCAGCAGCTCCAAGGGACAGGGGGCCTACGAGCAGTACTTC	CASSSKGQGAYEQYF
.	.	TRBV7-9	TRBJ2-3	TGTGCCAGCAGCCCTCGAAGGGGTGGCACAGATACGCAGTATTTT	CASSPRRGGTDTQYF
.	.	TRBV28	TRBJ2-1	TGTGCCAGCAGTTTACAGGGGGGTTCCTACAATGAGCAGTTCTTC	CASSLQGGSYNEQFF
TRBD2	.	TRBV7-7	TRBJ2-1	TGTGCCAGCAGCCTAGCGGGAGGGCCCTACAATGAGCAGTTCTTC	CASSLAGGPYNEQFF
.	.	TRBV7-9	TRBJ1-4	TGTGCCAGCAGCTTAAAAGTGGGTAGCTGGATAGAAAAACTGTTTTTT	CASSLKVGSWIEKLFF
.	.	TRBV27	TRBJ1-2	TGTGCCAGCAGTTTATCGAAGGGGGGCCGCGGACGAGGCTACACCTTC	CASSLSKGGRGRGYTF
TRBD1	.	TRBV29-1	TRBJ1-2	TGCAGCGTTCGAGGGGGCAGCGGTGGCTACACCTTC	CSVRGGSGGYTF
.	few	TRBV6-4	TRBJ2-3	TGTGCCAGCAGTGACAAAAGCACAGATACGCAGTATTTT	CASSDKSTDTQYF
TRBD1	.	TRBV4-1	TRBJ2-1	TGCGCCAGCAGCCAAGTGACAGGGGGTTATGAGCAGTTCTTC	CASSQVTGGYEQFF
.	.	TRBV19	TRBJ2-5	TGTGCCAGTAGTATAGGGGGAGGCTGGGAGACCCAGTACTTC	CASSIGGGWETQYF
.	.	TRBV7-9	TRBJ2-7	TGTGCCAGCAGCGCAGCACCGGCCCTTTCCTACGAGCAGTACTTC	CASSAAPALSYEQYF
.	few	TRBV7-9	TRBJ2-1	TGTGCCAGCAGTCATGGCGTGAGGAACAATGAGCAGTTCTTC	CASSHGVRNNEQFF
.	.	TRBV19	TRBJ2-3	TGTGCCTGCCGGTGGGATGGGGCCACAGATACGCAGTATTTT	CACRWDGATDTQYF
.	.	TRBV28	TRBJ1-5	TGTGCCAGCAGCTTAGTCCAGGGTATGCTATATAGCAATCAGCCCCAGCATTTT	CASSLVQGMLYSNQPQHF
.	.	TRBV5-4	TRBJ2-6	TGTGCCAGCAGCGCCAGGGCTCCCGGGGCCAACGTCCTGACTTTC	CASSARAPGANVLTF
.	.	TRBV4-2	TRBJ2-7	TGTGCCAGCAGCCACCGCCTGGAGGGTACGCAACACGAGCAGTACTTC	CASSHRLEGTQHEQYF
TRBD2	.	TRBV9	TRBJ2-3	TGTGCCAGCAGCGTAACTAGCGGGAGGGACACTAGCACAGATACGCAGTATTTT	CASSVTSGRDTSTDTQYF
.	.	TRBV10-1	TRBJ2-7	TGCGCCAGCAGTGGACCTGGGCAGTACTTC	CASSGPGQYF
TRBD1	.	TRBV7-9	TRBJ2-1	TGTGCCAGCAGCCCAGGGGGCGGTAAGCAGTTCTTC	CASSPGGGKQFF
TRBD1	few	TRBV4-1	TRBJ1-1	TGCGCCAGCAGCCTCGGACAGGGTTGGACTGAAGCTTTCTTT	CASSLGQGWTEAFF
.	.	TRBV7-8	TRBJ1-4	TGTGCCAGCAGCTTAGTTGCGCAGCCTGAAAAACTGTTTTTT	CASSLVAQPEKLFF
.	.	TRBV18	TRBJ2-5	TGTGCCAGCTCGCGCGCGACAGTGGACCAAGAGACCCAGTACTTC	CASSRATVDQETQYF
TRBD1	once	TRBV6-4	TRBJ2-3	TGTGCCAGCAGTTCCGGGACAGGGTTAACAGATACGCAGTATTTT	CASSSGTGLTDTQYF
.	.	TRBV5-1	TRBJ2-7	TGCGCCAGCAGCTTGGTCTCGAGCTCCTACGAGCAGTACTTC	CASSLVSSSYEQYF
.	.	TRBV28	TRBJ2-1	TGTGCCAGCAGTTTAACCCCCTCCGGCCCCTTCAATGAGCAGTTCTTC	CASSLTPSGPFNEQFF
.	.	TRBV7-9	TRBJ2-7	TGTGCCAGCAGCTTTCAATACGAGCAGTACTTC	CASSFQYEQYF
TRBD2	.	TRBV15	TRBJ2-7	TGTGCCACCAGCAAAAGGGTCCTGACTAGCGCCTACTACGAGCAGTACTTC	CATSKRVLTSAYYEQYF
TRBD2	once	TRBV7-2	TRBJ2-7	TGTGCCAGCAGCTTAGGGCCCCGGGGGCGGGAGGGCTACGAGCAGTACTTC	CASSLGPRGREGYEQYF
.	.	TRBV4-1	TRBJ2-7	TGCGCCAGCAGCCCTATTGCGGACCCCGGCTACGAGCAGTACTTC	CASSPIADPGYEQYF
.	.	TRBV14	TRBJ1-2	TGTGCCAGCAGCCAAGACACAGGGCTACTCTATGGCTACACCTTC	CASSQDTGLLYGYTF
.	.	TRBV4-2	TRBJ2-7	TGTGCCAGCAGCCAAGATCGGGGCGGGGCCTACGAGCAGTACTTC	CASSQDRGGAYEQYF
.	.	TRBV7-9	TRBJ2-7	TGTGCCAGCAGCGCACCAATTCCAGGGGCTTCCAACGAGCAGTACTTC	CASSAPIPGASNEQYF
.	.	TRBV9	TRBJ1-2	TGTGCCAGCAGCGTAGGACCCCCTAACTATGGCTACACCTTC	CASSVGPPNYGYTF
.	.	TRBV15	TRBJ1-1	TGTGCCACCAGCACCAGAGGGACTGAAGCTTTCTTT	CATSTRGTEAFF
.	.	TRBV6-6	TRBJ2-5	TGTGCCAGCAGGTCTGGGTGGGCGGAGACCCAGTACTTC	CASRSGWAETQYF
.	few	TRBV6-4	TRBJ2-3	TGTGCCAGCAGTGCTTCCGAAACAGATACGCAGTATTTT	CASSASETDTQYF
TRBD1	.	TRBV27	TRBJ1-5	TGTGCCAGCAGCCCGGACAGGGGAGGGAATCAGCCCCAGCATTTT	CASSPDRGGNQPQHF
.	.	TRBV4-1	TRBJ1-2	TGCGCCAGCAGCCAAACGGGACTCACGACAGGCCCTAACTATGGCTACACCTTC	CASSQTGLTTGPNYGYTF
.	.	TRBV7-3	TRBJ2-5	TGTGCCAGCAGCTTACCCCCCCAAGAGACCCAGTACTTC	CASSLPPQETQYF
.	.	TRBV19	TRBJ1-1	TGTGCCAGTAGTATACCTTACCGGGGACAAAACACTGAAGCTTTCTTT	CASSIPYRGQNTEAFF
.	.	TRBV7-9	TRBJ2-7	TGTGCCAGCAGCATCGACAGAGGGGGGACCTACGAGCAGTACTTC	CASSIDRGGTYEQYF
.	.	TRBV27	TRBJ1-2	TGTGCCAGCTACACCTCTGCTGCCAGCAACTATGGCTACACCTTC	CASYTSAASNYGYTF
TRBD2	once	TRBV6-5	TRBJ2-7	TGTGCCAGCAGTTACTATAGCGGGAGCTCCTACGAGCAGTACTTC	CASSYYSGSSYEQYF
.	once	TRBV4-1	TRBJ1-3	TGCGCCAGCGGGGGCCCAGGGGCCTCTGGAAACACCATATATTTT	CASGGPGASGNTIYF
TRBD2	.	TRBV10-1	TRBJ2-3	TGCGCCAGCAGTGAGAGGTTAGCGGGAGTAGATACGCAGTATTTT	CASSERLAGVDTQYF
.	.	TRBV28	TRBJ1-5	TGTGCCAGCAGTTTAGGCCAGGGTTGGGGCAATCAGCCCCAGCATTTT	CASSLGQGWGNQPQHF
.	.	TRBV29-1	TRBJ2-7	TGCAGCGTTTGGACAGCCTACGAGCAGTACTTC	CSVWTAYEQYF
TRBD1	.	TRBV5-6	TRBJ1-2	TGTGCCAGCAGCATAGCCGGGACAGACTATGGCTACACCTTC	CASSIAGTDYGYTF
.	.	TRBV19	TRBJ2-1	TGTGCCAGTAGTCCCCTTTTCCCGACACCTTACAATGAGCAGTTCTTC	CASSPLFPTPYNEQFF
.	.	TRBV7-2	TRBJ1-1	TGTGCCAGCAGCTTATGGGACAAGAACACTGAAGCTTTCTTT	CASSLWDKNTEAFF
.	.	TRBV5-6	TRBJ2-7	TGTGCCAGCAGCTTGGGAGGGGCGCGGGACTACGAGCAGTACTTC	CASSLGGARDYEQYF
.	.	TRBV9	TRBJ2-7	TGTGCCAGCAGCGCCGGGGACAATTTCTACGAGCAGTACTTC	CASSAGDNFYEQYF
.	.	TRBV14	TRBJ1-3	TGTGCCAGCAGCCTCTGGACCCGAGGGAACACCATATATTTT	CASSLWTRGNTIYF